These 17 T cell receptor beta chains share one sample of origin, sequenced in a study of preoperative IRX-2 immunotherapy in early breast cancer. Assay used: immunoSEQ multiplex PCR; TCRdb lists only in-frame clones, some missing. This sample has 3,000 to 4,500 clones, with 60% to 80% found just once. Treatment here: preoperative locoregional IRX-2 cytokine immunotherapy. Sample: tumor tissue, taken after IRX-2 immunotherapy. The receptors stem from a human donor with breast cancer.

J is TRBJ2-7 and V is TRBV18, with D possibly being TRBD1 (6 bases). The ends were cut back, 4 bases at V and 0 bases at J, with 13 bases in the middle. CDR1 and CDR2 (germline): KGHSH, LQKENI. There are 15 residues in the CDR3. The CDR3 here is CASSLTGSHSYEQYF. DNA of the CDR3: TGTGCCAGCTCACTCACAGGGTCGCACTCCTACGAGCAGTACTTC. Filled out from reference TRBV18 and TRBJ2-7, the complete variable domain reads NAGVMQNPRHLVRRRGQEARLRCSPMKGHSHVYWYRQLPEEGLKFMVYLQKENIIDESGMPKERFSAEFPKEGPSILRIQQVVRGDSAAYFCASSLTGSHSYEQYFGPGTRLTVT.

The CDR3 loop is CASSLRGSNTEAFF. The CDR3 nucleotides are TGTGCCAGCAGCTTGCGGGGCAGCAACACTGAAGCTTTCTTT. The chain recombines TRBV11-3 with TRBJ1-1; a weak D match, TRBD1 (5 bases). CDR1 SGHNT and CDR2 YENEEA come from the germline V gene. The CDR3 consists of 14 residues. V gave up 3 bases and J gave up 2 bases, with 10 bases separating them.

V and J are TRBV2 and TRBJ1-4; 12 bases line up with TRBD1. The trim removed 6 bases at V and 6 bases at J, leaving 5 bases unmatched. CDR1 and CDR2 (germline): SNHLY, FYNNEI. The CDR3 is made up of 15 amino acids. CDR3 nucleotide sequence: TGTGCCAGCAGGGCGGGACAGGGGGCTTATGAAAAACTGTTTTTT. Residues: CASRAGQGAYEKLFF.

The V and J genes are TRBV18 and TRBJ2-3; the match to TRBD2 covers 7 bases. Germline V CDR1 and CDR2: KGHSH, LQKENI. The V gene end was trimmed by 2 bases and the J gene end by 2 bases; junction bases not matched to a gene: 13. This CDR3 has 18 amino acids. The CDR3, as DNA: TGTGCCAGCTCACCAGTGGCGGGAGTGGCGTGGAACACAGATACGCAGTATTTT. Residues: CASSPVAGVAWNTDTQYF.

The J gene is TRBJ2-3, the V gene TRBV19, with 7 positions matching TRBD1. Germline loops: CDR1 LNHDA, CDR2 SQIVND (reference sequence). This CDR3 has 16 residues. The ends lost 6 bases at V and 2 bases at J; junction bases unmatched: 11. The CDR3 DNA is TGTGCCAGTAGCCTCCGGGACAGAGGATTCACAGATACGCAGTATTTT. Translation: CASSLRDRGFTDTQYF.

J is TRBJ1-5 and V is TRBV6-8, with D perhaps matching TRBD1 (6 bases). The CDR3 is 13 amino acids. CDR1 is MNHGY and CDR2 is SAAAGT in the germline V gene. V lost 4 bases to trimming and J lost 7 bases, with 11 bases between them. This CDR3 reads CASSLHREQPQHF. The CDR3 DNA reads TGTGCCAGCAGTTTGCACAGGGAGCAGCCCCAGCATTTT.

This clone is judged large. The gene calls are TRBV11-3 and TRBJ2-3, with 7 bases aligning to TRBD1. CDR3 length: 14 amino acids. Germline loops: CDR1 SGHNT, CDR2 YENEEA. The ends lost 5 bases at V and 4 bases at J; junction bases unmatched: 6. CDR3 sequence reads: CASSMGQFADTQYF. The CDR3, as DNA: TGTGCCAGCAGCATGGGACAGTTCGCAGATACGCAGTATTTT.

V gene TRBV11-3 combines with J gene TRBJ2-5, with 7 bases matching TRBD2. Germline CDR1 reads SGHNT; CDR2 reads YENEEA. V lost 3 bases and J lost 4; bases outside the gene matches: 11. The CDR3 spans 16 residues. The CDR3 DNA reads TGTGCCAGCAGCTTGATAGGGCTAGCGGAAACAGAGACCCAGTACTTC. This encodes CASSLIGLAETETQYF.

The CDR3 sequence is CASNWRGAGNTEAFF. In DNA form, the CDR3 reads TGTGCCAGTAACTGGAGGGGGGCAGGGAACACTGAAGCTTTCTTT. J is TRBJ1-1 and V is TRBV6-8, with D possibly being TRBD1 (6 bases). V shed 9 bases and J shed 1 base, with 18 bases lying between them. Germline V CDR1 and CDR2: MNHGY, SAAAGT. The CDR3 is made up of 15 amino acids.

In its sample, this clone was seen a few times. The chain uses TRBV15 and TRBJ1-1; D ambiguous. Trimming removed 1 base from V and 7 bases from J, with 13 bases in between. Germline V gives CDR1 LNHNV, CDR2 YYDKDF (reference sequence). This CDR3 is 14 amino acids long. CDR3 coding DNA: TGTGCCACCAGCAGAGGACGAGGGAGGTATGAAGCTTTCTTT. Translation: CATSRGRGRYEAFF. Full variable domain (missing parts from reference TRBV15 and TRBJ1-1): DAMVIQNPRYQVTQFGKPVTLSCSQTLNHNVMYWYQQKSSQAPKLLFHYYDKDFNNEADTPDNFQSRRPNTSFCFLDIRSPGLGDTAMYLCATSRGRGRYEAFFGQGTRLTVV.

This chain links TRBV6-8 with TRBJ1-2; unclear D gene. CDR3 size: 15 residues. V lost 5 bases and J lost 4, with 17 bases in between. The germline V gene has CDR1 MNHGY and CDR2 SAAAGT. The CDR3, as DNA: TGTGCCAGCAGTGGCTACAGTAGGAAGGGCTATGGCTACACCTTC. Translation gives CASSGYSRKGYGYTF.

This clone was counted a few times. The genes are TRBV19 and TRBJ2-7, with a tentative D call TRBD2 (6 bases). CDR1 and CDR2 (germline): LNHDA, SQIVND (reference sequence). This CDR3 comprises 18 residues. Trimming pared 1 base from V and 0 bases from J, leaving 19 bases between. The CDR3 spells CASSIVKGLAMSSYEQYF. The CDR3 region has the DNA TGTGCCAGTAGTATAGTGAAGGGCCTAGCGATGAGCTCCTACGAGCAGTACTTC.

This chain connects TRBV19 to TRBJ2-7; 9 bases map to TRBD1. J was trimmed by 2 bases and V by 2 bases; bases with no gene match: 4. Germline lookup yields CDR1 LNHDA and CDR2 SQIVND (reference sequence). This CDR3 has 15 residues. The CDR3 here is CASSIPGTGTYEQYF. Here the CDR3 DNA reads TGTGCCAGTAGTATACCCGGGACAGGGACCTACGAGCAGTACTTC.

This clone was recorded once. Additional DNA sequences in this sample encode the identical CDR3. This chain uses TRBV6-8 with TRBJ2-7; 7 bases fit TRBD1. CDR3 length: 14 residues. The germline V gene encodes CDR1 MNHGY and CDR2 SAAAGT. J gave up 2 bases and V 1 base, and 2 bases lay outside the gene matches. CDR3 amino acids: CASSYLTGTYEQYF. The CDR3 DNA reads as TGTGCCAGCAGTTACTTGACAGGGACCTACGAGCAGTACTTC.

The V gene is TRBV19, the J gene TRBJ2-7; the D call may be TRBD1 or TRBD2 (5 bases each). CDR1 and CDR2 from the germline V gene are LNHDA and SQIVND (reference sequence). The CDR3 is made up of 15 amino acids. With 3 bases removed from V and 2 bases from J, the gap between germline ends came to 14 bases. The CDR3 sequence is CASSIWGMGTYEQYF. DNA for the CDR3: TGTGCCAGTAGTATTTGGGGGATGGGAACCTACGAGCAGTACTTC. The whole variable domain, filled in from reference TRBV19 and TRBJ2-7, reads DGGITQSPKYLFRKEGQNVTLSCEQNLNHDAMYWYRQDPGQGLRLIYYSQIVNDFQKGDIAEGYSVSREKKESFPLTVTSAQKNPTAFYLCASSIWGMGTYEQYFGPGTRLTVT.

The rearrangement uses TRBV6-8 and TRBJ1-1; no firm D call. CDR1 MNHGY and CDR2 SAAAGT come from the germline V gene. CDR3 length: 13 amino acids. V shed 11 bases and J shed 0 bases, with 13 bases lying between them. The CDR3 here is CAARVGLNTEAFF. CDR3 DNA: TGTGCCGCAAGGGTGGGCCTGAACACTGAAGCTTTCTTT.

The V gene is TRBV6-8, the J gene TRBJ1-2; D gene ambiguous. The CDR3 is made up of 12 amino acids. The germline V gene has CDR1 MNHGY and CDR2 SAAAGT. V lost 5 bases, J lost 8 bases, and 12 bases lay in between. CDR3 coding DNA: TGTGCCAGCAGTGATTCTCTGGGGGGCTACACCTTC. This encodes CASSDSLGGYTF.